The rows below give T cell receptor beta chains drawn from one sample of a study of T cell clones after liver transplantation. The repertoire was sequenced with immunoSEQ multiplex PCR; TCRdb's copy has only in-frame clones and lacks some. The profile shows about 74,000 clones, approximately 80% of them singletons. The input for sequencing was CD4+ T cells from blood, taken before liver transplant. The receptors derive from a human donor who received a liver transplant. The CDR3 runs from the conserved cysteine through the conserved F or W. Each record gives: clone size, J gene, D gene, V gene, CDR3 protein, CDR3 DNA. A D gene is named only where the DNA matches it firmly. Expanded clones get a size class; other rows say once, few or many, or leave the size out.

abundance: -
j_gene: TRBJ1-2
d_gene: -
v_gene: TRBV11-2
CDR3aa: CASSLGVGYTF
CDR3nt: TGTGCCAGCAGCTTGGGGGTCGGCTACACCTTC

abundance: -
j_gene: TRBJ1-5
d_gene: -
v_gene: TRBV23-1
CDR3aa: CASSQPQYAGSPGQPQHF
CDR3nt: TGCGCCAGCAGTCAACCCCAATACGCAGGATCCCCAGGGCAGCCCCAGCATTTT

abundance: -
j_gene: TRBJ2-2
d_gene: TRBD1
v_gene: TRBV5-8
CDR3aa: CASSLYGTGDTGELFF
CDR3nt: TGTGCCAGCAGCTTGTACGGGACAGGGGACACCGGGGAGCTGTTTTTT

abundance: -
j_gene: TRBJ2-5
d_gene: -
v_gene: TRBV5-1
CDR3aa: CASSVDTGEWETQYF
CDR3nt: TGCGCCAGCAGCGTGGATACCGGCGAGTGGGAGACCCAGTACTTC

abundance: -
j_gene: TRBJ2-2
d_gene: TRBD2
v_gene: TRBV9
CDR3aa: CASSVVSGSLTGELFF
CDR3nt: TGTGCCAGCAGCGTAGTAAGCGGGAGCCTCACCGGGGAGCTGTTTTTT

abundance: -
j_gene: TRBJ2-6
d_gene: -
v_gene: TRBV5-1
CDR3aa: CASSLAWGSGANVLTF
CDR3nt: TGCGCCAGCAGCTTGGCCTGGGGGTCTGGGGCCAACGTCCTGACTTTC

abundance: -
j_gene: TRBJ1-2
d_gene: -
v_gene: TRBV4-2
CDR3aa: CASSQGYRTGYTF
CDR3nt: TGTGCCAGCAGCCAAGGGTATCGGACGGGCTACACCTTC

abundance: -
j_gene: TRBJ1-4
d_gene: -
v_gene: TRBV28
CDR3aa: CASSPGQGEKLFF
CDR3nt: TGTGCCAGCAGTCCCGGGCAGGGGGAAAAACTGTTTTTT

abundance: -
j_gene: TRBJ2-3
d_gene: TRBD1
v_gene: TRBV5-1
CDR3aa: CASSATGDGTDTQYF
CDR3nt: TGCGCCAGCAGCGCGACAGGGGATGGCACAGATACGCAGTATTTT

abundance: -
j_gene: TRBJ2-3
d_gene: TRBD2
v_gene: TRBV7-2
CDR3aa: CASSLASGRMADTQYF
CDR3nt: TGTGCCAGCAGCTTAGCTAGCGGGAGAATGGCAGATACGCAGTATTTT

abundance: once
j_gene: TRBJ2-7
d_gene: -
v_gene: TRBV7-2
CDR3aa: CASSLKRSGGEQYF
CDR3nt: TGTGCCAGCAGCTTAAAGAGATCCGGGGGTGAGCAGTACTTC

abundance: -
j_gene: TRBJ1-5
d_gene: TRBD1
v_gene: TRBV2
CDR3aa: CASSGMGQANQPQHF
CDR3nt: TGTGCCAGCTCCGGGATGGGACAGGCGAATCAGCCCCAGCATTTT

abundance: -
j_gene: TRBJ2-3
d_gene: TRBD2
v_gene: TRBV14
CDR3aa: CASSQAPPGLAGVGNTQYF
CDR3nt: TGTGCCAGCAGCCAAGCACCCCCAGGACTAGCGGGAGTCGGTAATACGCAGTATTTT

abundance: -
j_gene: TRBJ2-5
d_gene: -
v_gene: TRBV28
CDR3aa: CASSSRWGTGSSQETQYF
CDR3nt: TGTGCCAGCAGTTCCCGGTGGGGAACAGGGTCATCCCAAGAGACCCAGTACTTC

abundance: -
j_gene: TRBJ2-7
d_gene: -
v_gene: TRBV4-3
CDR3aa: CASSLGRLNYEQYF
CDR3nt: TGCGCCAGCAGCCTGGGCCGACTGAATTACGAGCAGTACTTC

abundance: few
j_gene: TRBJ2-1
d_gene: -
v_gene: TRBV5-4
CDR3aa: CASSPMGHEQFF
CDR3nt: TGTGCCAGCAGCCCAATGGGGCATGAGCAGTTCTTC

abundance: few
j_gene: TRBJ2-1
d_gene: TRBD2
v_gene: TRBV6-4
CDR3aa: CASSRLAGDYNEQFF
CDR3nt: TGTGCCAGCAGTCGACTAGCGGGAGACTACAATGAGCAGTTCTTC

abundance: -
j_gene: TRBJ2-7
d_gene: TRBD2
v_gene: TRBV9
CDR3aa: CASSVGGAGGEKQYF
CDR3nt: TGTGCCAGCAGCGTAGGAGGAGCGGGAGGGGAAAAACAGTACTTC

abundance: -
j_gene: TRBJ1-2
d_gene: -
v_gene: TRBV6-6
CDR3aa: CASSYQWDVNLWLTF
CDR3nt: TGTGCCAGCAGTTACCAGTGGGACGTTAATCTATGGCTGACCTTC

abundance: -
j_gene: TRBJ2-1
d_gene: TRBD2
v_gene: TRBV19
CDR3aa: CASSIKEGLAVSNEQFF
CDR3nt: TGTGCCAGTAGTATAAAAGAAGGTCTAGCGGTTTCCAATGAGCAGTTCTTC

abundance: -
j_gene: TRBJ1-5
d_gene: TRBD1
v_gene: TRBV19
CDR3aa: CASSRDRGQNQPQHF
CDR3nt: TGTGCCAGTAGCCGCGACAGGGGGCAAAATCAGCCCCAGCATTTT

abundance: -
j_gene: TRBJ2-1
d_gene: TRBD2
v_gene: TRBV10-2
CDR3aa: CASAGLAGGQGEQFF
CDR3nt: TGCGCCAGCGCGGGACTAGCGGGAGGCCAGGGGGAGCAGTTCTTC

abundance: -
j_gene: TRBJ2-7
d_gene: -
v_gene: TRBV14
CDR3aa: CASSQQQGSEQYF
CDR3nt: TGTGCCAGCAGCCAACAACAGGGTTCCGAGCAGTACTTC

abundance: -
j_gene: TRBJ2-1
d_gene: TRBD2
v_gene: TRBV10-1
CDR3aa: CASSESVSGPYNEQFF
CDR3nt: TGCGCCAGCAGTGAATCGGTTAGCGGGCCCTACAATGAGCAGTTCTTC

abundance: -
j_gene: TRBJ2-1
d_gene: TRBD1
v_gene: TRBV29-1
CDR3aa: CSVGGQGVEQFF
CDR3nt: TGCAGCGTTGGGGGACAGGGGGTTGAGCAGTTCTTC

abundance: once
j_gene: TRBJ2-2
d_gene: -
v_gene: TRBV6-6
CDR3aa: CASNPGGTGELFF
CDR3nt: TGTGCCAGCAACCCCGGGGGCACCGGGGAGCTGTTTTTT

abundance: -
j_gene: TRBJ2-5
d_gene: -
v_gene: TRBV10-2
CDR3aa: CASSEWGGGPIQETQYF
CDR3nt: TGCGCCAGCAGTGAGTGGGGAGGGGGGCCTATCCAAGAGACCCAGTACTTC

abundance: -
j_gene: TRBJ1-3
d_gene: -
v_gene: TRBV28
CDR3aa: CASSFSPASGNTIYF
CDR3nt: TGTGCCAGCAGTTTCAGTCCTGCCTCTGGAAACACCATATATTTT

abundance: -
j_gene: TRBJ1-4
d_gene: TRBD1
v_gene: TRBV28
CDR3aa: CASVAGGNEKLFF
CDR3nt: TGTGCCAGCGTTGCAGGGGGCAATGAAAAACTGTTTTTT

abundance: -
j_gene: TRBJ1-2
d_gene: -
v_gene: TRBV29-1
CDR3aa: CSVPGGPYYYGYTF
CDR3nt: TGCAGCGTCCCGGGGGGACCCTATTACTATGGCTACACCTTC

abundance: -
j_gene: TRBJ2-2
d_gene: TRBD1
v_gene: TRBV7-9
CDR3aa: CASSSRDRGNTGELFF
CDR3nt: TGTGCCAGCAGCTCCCGGGACAGGGGGAACACCGGGGAGCTGTTTTTT